These 7 T cell receptor beta chains were all obtained from the same sample, sequenced in a study of blood T cells in healthy people across ages (dated by TCRdb to the mid-2010s). The library was prepared using 5' RACE. Sequencing instrument: Illumina HiSeq 2500. A second PCR of about 7 to 12 cycles was run with a J-beta primer mix and a sample-barcoded 5' primer. Using fastp at Q25 and MiXCR, TCRdb reprocessed the public reads and kept productive beta chains. For every CDR3 protein sequence, its rows merge into one entry that carries the most common genes and DNA. The sample table lists 1.6 million or so distinct CDR3 sequences, around 35% of them with a count of one. The ten largest clones represent over 9% of the sample. Sequencing used blood. The receptors were sampled from a woman in her 30s in good health.

The V and J genes are TRBV2 and TRBJ2-1; the D gene is possibly TRBD2 (6 bases). Germline lookup yields CDR1 SNHLY and CDR2 FYNNEI. Trimming took off 5 bases at V and 2 bases at J, with 13 bases between the two ends. There are 15 residues in the CDR3. The CDR3 is CASSLRESPYNEQFF. The CDR3 region has the DNA TGTGCCAGCAGTCTTCGGGAGAGCCCCTACAATGAGCAGTTCTTC.

This clonotype is a singleton in its sample. Without the conserved terminal phenylalanine or tryptophan, this CDR3 likely stems from a read error. The V gene is TRBV9, the J gene TRBJ1-6, with no clear D. The CDR3 loop spans 13 amino acids. Germline V lookup: CDR1 SGDLS, CDR2 YYNGEE. The V end was cut by 0 bases, the J end by 9 bases, with 7 bases between. The CDR3 is CASSVVGRSPLHC. The CDR3 DNA reads as TGTGCCAGCAGCGTAGTCGGGCGTTCACCCCTCCACTGT.

Of note for this clonotype: At one end, the junction sequence differs from germline, possibly due to a read error. The V call is TRBV4-1, the J call TRBJ2-6; 7 nucleotides line up with TRBD1. Germline CDR1 MGHRA, CDR2 YSYEKL. The CDR3 covers 17 residues. CDR3 bases: TGCGCCAGCAACCAAGGGGGCTGGTCCGCGGGGGCCAACGTCCTGACTTTC. It yields the protein CASNQGGWSAGANVLTF.

The genes are TRBV6-2 or TRBV6-3 and TRBJ2-7; D call uncertain. The CDR3 is 12 amino acids. Germline CDR1 and CDR2: MNHEY and SVGEGT. V lost 8 bases and J 1 base, leaving 9 bases between the germline ends. The CDR3: CASLTQSYEQYF. In DNA form, the CDR3 reads TGTGCCAGCCTAACACAATCCTACGAGCAGTACTTC.

The V call is TRBV30, the J call TRBJ1-2, with D hard to call. The CDR3 totals 12 residues. The V end was cut by 3 bases, the J end by 8 bases, with 13 bases between. CDR1 is GTSNPN and CDR2 is SVGIG in the germline V gene (reference sequence). CDR3 in DNA: TGTGCCTGGAGCCGCTTGGGTCAGGGCTACACCTTC. Protein: CAWSRLGQGYTF.

This rearrangement joins TRBV20-1 to TRBJ2-7; D may match TRBD1 or TRBD2 (6 bases each). Germline V gives CDR1 DFQATT, CDR2 SNEGSKA (reference sequence). Trimming stripped 0 bases from V and 1 base from J, with 13 bases between. This CDR3 has 15 residues. CDR3 residues: CSARDGGRVSYEQYF. CDR3 sequence (DNA): TGCAGTGCTAGAGATGGGGGGCGAGTTTCCTACGAGCAGTACTTC.

There are a few counts of this clonotype. The chain links TRBV4-2 to TRBJ2-2, with 8 nucleotides matching TRBD2. This CDR3 has 14 amino acids. The germline V gene encodes CDR1 LGHNA and CDR2 YNFKEQ. Unmatched junction bases numbered 5, after V lost 4 bases and J lost 7 bases. This CDR3 is CASSPGLEVGELFF. The CDR3 nucleotides are TGTGCCAGCAGCCCGGGACTAGAGGTCGGGGAGCTGTTTTTT.